The present T cell receptor beta chain was sequenced within a study of T-cell reconstitution after alpha-beta-depleted transplantation in children. As it was prepared, the TCRbeta library received unique molecular identifiers. TCRdb reprocessed the PCR reads via MiXCR and lists one record per CDR3 protein. This table has 200,000 to 250,000 distinct CDR3 sequences, approximately 8.4% appearing once. The CDR3 has 11 residues. Germline assignment: CDR1 DFQATT and CDR2 SNEGSKA (reference sequence). In its sample, this clonotype was seen many times. One end of the junction fails to match germline, which may point to a read error.

The sequencing here drew on PBMCs, mostly from graft donor cells, taken 360 days after TCRalphabeta/CD19-depleted stem cell transplant. This clonotype was sampled from a male patient aged 2-15 years who had a stem cell transplant for acute myeloid leukemia, so the T cells may come from the graft donor. This chain links TRBV20-1 with TRBJ2-5; no firm D call. CDR3 sequence (DNA): TGCAGTGCTTGGTCCCAAGCGACCCAGTACTTC. This codes for CSAWSQATQYF.